These 8 T cell receptor beta chains originate from one sample sequenced in a study of metastatic and nonmetastatic thyroid tumors. Patients were all untreated before their thyroid surgery. TCRdb re-clonotyped the PCR reads through MiXCR. This sample yields 20,000 or so clones, of which under 25% are seen a single time; 71% belongs to the top ten. The specimen was blood. These receptor sequences come from a male donor with papillary thyroid cancer or a benign thyroid nodule (not recorded which). Some clones in this sample may be carry-over from other donors' samples.

This clone has ten or more counts. CDR3 region: CSARTHPTSGLVGYEQYF. The CDR3 region has the DNA TGCAGTGCTAGAACCCACCCCACGTCGGGGTTGGTGGGCTACGAGCAGTACTTC. The rearrangement uses TRBV20-1 and TRBJ2-7; D might be TRBD2 (5 bases). Trimming stripped 2 bases from V and 3 bases from J, with 26 bases between. The CDR3 has 18 residues. Germline lookup yields CDR1 DFQATT and CDR2 SNEGSKA (reference sequence).

This clone was found many times. The V gene is TRBV20-1, the J gene TRBJ1-5; D is unclear. CDR1 DFQATT and CDR2 SNEGSKA come from the germline V gene (reference sequence). CDR3 length: 13 residues. V was shortened by 2 bases and J by 0 bases, with 5 bases between the two germline ends. The CDR3 nucleotides are TGCAGTGCTAGACAGCCTAGCAATCAGCCCCAGCATTTT. Translating gives CSARQPSNQPQHF.

Many counts were recorded for this clone. The V and J genes are TRBV19 and TRBJ1-4; D is undetermined. Trimming pared 1 base from V and 3 bases from J, leaving 9 bases between. The length of the CDR3 is 15 residues. Per the germline V gene, CDR1 is LNHDA and CDR2 is SQIVND (reference sequence). Here the CDR3 reads CASSIGRLPNEKLFF. The CDR3 DNA reads as TGTGCCAGTAGTATAGGTCGGTTACCTAATGAAAAACTGTTTTTT.

This clone was seen at least ten times. The V gene is TRBV6-1, the J gene TRBJ2-3; 8 bases map to TRBD1. The CDR3 has 18 amino acids. Germline loops: CDR1 MNHNS, CDR2 SASEGT. With 6 bases clipped from V and 2 bases from J, the junction kept 16 bases outside the gene matches. The CDR3 sequence is CASRDGQGSNSPTDTQYF. The CDR3 bases are TGTGCCAGCAGGGATGGACAGGGCTCCAATTCTCCCACAGATACGCAGTATTTT.

This chain uses TRBV20-1 with TRBJ2-1; D is ambiguous. There are 12 residues in the CDR3. The germline CDR1 and CDR2 sequences are DFQATT and SNEGSKA (reference sequence). V lost 2 bases to trimming and J lost 8 bases, with 10 bases between them. The DNA of the CDR3 is TGCAGTGCTAGACAAGGACGTGATGAGCAGTTCTTC. This gives the protein CSARQGRDEQFF.

This clone was detected many times. The chain uses TRBV19 and TRBJ2-3, with 8 bases lining up with TRBD1. Germline trimming cut 3 bases from V and 1 base from J; bases unmatched to any gene: 6. Germline V lookup: CDR1 LNHDA, CDR2 SQIVND (reference sequence). The CDR3 spans 16 residues. The CDR3 protein is CASSIGYRGGTDTQYF. CDR3 coding DNA: TGTGCCAGTAGTATCGGATACAGGGGGGGCACAGATACGCAGTATTTT.

This clone has more than one count but fewer than ten. The chain recombines TRBV2 with TRBJ1-1, with D unresolved. The CDR3 totals 15 residues. Germline V gives CDR1 SNHLY, CDR2 FYNNEI. Deletions cut 6 bases from V and 0 bases from J, with 14 bases between. DNA of the CDR3: TGTGCCAGCAGGCCGGACGGTTTAATGAACACTGAAGCTTTCTTT. Translated, it gives CASRPDGLMNTEAFF.

This clone was seen many times. This sequence joins TRBV20-1 and TRBJ1-1; maybe TRBD1 (5 bases). CDR1 is DFQATT, CDR2 SNEGSKA, per germline (reference sequence). The CDR3 has 13 residues. V lost 1 base to trimming and J lost 5 bases, with 11 bases between them. CDR3 nucleotide sequence: TGCAGTGCTAGAGTGGAGGGACTGACTGAAGCTTTCTTT. Its protein is CSARVEGLTEAFF.